The 20 T cell receptor beta chains reported below all come from one sample, sequenced in a study of identical twins. TCRdb processed the 5' RACE reads anew with MiXCR; each CDR3 protein has one entry. The sample consists of 420,000 or so distinct CDR3 sequences, roughly 18% of them appearing once. Sequencing was performed on naive T cells sorted from blood. These receptors originate from a man aged 50 to 59 in good health.

The chain's CDR3 is CSARVLGENEKLFF. The CDR3 DNA follows: TGCAGTGCTAGAGTCCTGGGGGAGAATGAAAAACTGTTTTTT. This chain joins TRBV20-1 and TRBJ1-4, with TRBD1 as a possible D gene (5 bases). Germline V gives CDR1 DFQATT, CDR2 SNEGSKA (reference sequence). This CDR3 spans 14 amino acids. V was cut by 1 base and J by 5 bases, with 11 bases left in between.

This clonotype came up a few times. The genes are TRBV20-1 and TRBJ1-1; no clear D gene. CDR1 and CDR2 (germline): DFQATT, SNEGSKA (reference sequence). The CDR3 has 12 amino acids. The ends were cut back, 5 bases at V and 9 bases at J, with 16 bases in the middle. DNA of the CDR3: TGCAGTGCTGCCCACCGGGATCAAAAAGCTTTCTTT. This gives the protein CSAAHRDQKAFF.

This clonotype turned up a few times. The rearrangement links TRBV29-1 to TRBJ1-4, with D perhaps TRBD1 (5 bases). Trimming cost V 1 base and J 8 bases, with 14 bases left between them. The germline CDR1 and CDR2 sequences are SQVTM and ANQGSEA. The CDR3 extends over 14 amino acids. CDR3 in DNA: TGCAGCGTTGAAGTTAGGACACCACCAGAAAAACTGTTTTTT. It encodes CSVEVRTPPEKLFF. The entire variable domain, with the rest obtained from reference TRBV29-1 and TRBJ1-4, is as follows: SAVISQKPSRDICQRGTSLTIQCQVDSQVTMMFWYRQQPGQSLTLIATANQGSEATYESGFVIDKFPISRPNLTFSTLTVSNMSPEDSSIYLCSVEVRTPPEKLFFGSGTQLSVL.

This clonotype was seen only a few times. The chain joins TRBV5-1 to TRBJ2-3, with TRBD2 identical over 10 bases. V gave up 4 bases and J gave up 8 bases; unmatched junction bases: 13. This CDR3 contains 16 residues. Germline CDR1 and CDR2: SGHRS and YFSETQ. The CDR3 sequence is CASSLSGAGGLGTQYF. The CDR3 nucleotides are TGCGCCAGCAGCCTCTCCGGAGCGGGGGGGCTGGGTACGCAGTATTTT.

The V and J genes are TRBV4-3 and TRBJ1-4; a weak D match, TRBD1 (5 bases). CDR1 and CDR2 (germline): LGHNA, YSLEER. Deletions cut 1 base from V and 13 bases from J, with 19 bases between. The CDR3 spans 15 residues. CDR3 in DNA: TGCGCCAGCAGCCAAGCCATCGTCCGACCCCAGGGACTGTTTTTT. Translating it yields CASSQAIVRPQGLFF.

The genes are TRBV18 and TRBJ1-5, with D hard to call. Germline-derived CDR1 and CDR2 are KGHSH and LQKENI. The length of the CDR3 is 13 residues. V lost 3 bases and J 4 bases, leaving 7 bases between the germline ends. The CDR3 nucleotides are TGTGCCAGCTCACCCCAGAGGAATCAGCCCCAGCATTTT. It specifies CASSPQRNQPQHF.

This clonotype was seen ten or more times. The genes are TRBV5-6 and TRBJ2-7; D is possibly TRBD2 (5 bases). The ends were cut back, 1 base at V and 3 bases at J, with 14 bases in the middle. The germline gives CDR1 SGHDT, CDR2 YYEEEE. The CDR3 is 15 amino acids. The CDR3 nucleotides read TGTGCCAGCAGCTTGAATTGGCGGGTCCTCTACGAGCAGTACTTC. Translated, it gives CASSLNWRVLYEQYF.

This clonotype showed up many times. The chain recombines TRBV29-1 with TRBJ2-1, with 7 bases identical to TRBD2. The CDR3 length is 16 residues. The V gene's germline CDR1 is SQVTM and CDR2 ANQGSEA. Trimming cost V 1 base and J 0 bases; bases outside gene matches: 6. CDR3 DNA sequence: TGCAGCGTTGAAGGGGGCGGGAGAAGCTCCTACAATGAGCAGTTCTTC. It specifies CSVEGGGRSSYNEQFF.

This clonotype was seen ten or more times. The chain is built from TRBV7-2 and TRBJ2-2; 7 bases line up with TRBD2. Unmatched junction bases numbered 12, after V lost 1 base and J lost 1 base. CDR3 size: 19 residues. Per the germline V gene, CDR1 is SGHTA and CDR2 is FQGNSA. As DNA, the CDR3 is TGTGCCAGCAGCTTAGGGCTAGCGGCTCGCCCCAGGAACACCGGGGAGCTGTTTTTT. This codes for CASSLGLAARPRNTGELFF. Drawing the rest from reference TRBV7-2 and TRBJ2-2, the complete variable domain is GAGVSQSPSNKVTEKGKDVELRCDPISGHTALYWYRQSLGQGLEFLIYFQGNSAPDKSGLPSDRFSAERTGGSVSTLTIQRTQQEDSAVYLCASSLGLAARPRNTGELFFGEGSRLTVL.

Only a few counts were recorded for this clonotype. The CDR3 sequence is CASRRQGLSYEQYF. The CDR3 DNA follows: TGTGCCAGCAGGCGGCAGGGGCTTTCCTACGAGCAGTACTTC. The chain couples TRBV6-1 to TRBJ2-7, with D perhaps TRBD1 (6 bases). The germline V gene has CDR1 MNHNS and CDR2 SASEGT. V gave up 6 bases and J gave up 1 base, with 13 bases separating them. CDR3 size: 14 residues.

In this sample, this clonotype turned up many times. The rearrangement links TRBV6-1 to TRBJ2-5; perhaps TRBD1 as D (6 bases). This CDR3 has 16 amino acids. The germline CDR1 and CDR2 sequences are MNHNS and SASEGT. V lost 4 bases and J 7 bases, leaving 22 bases between the germline ends. CDR3 bases: TGTGCCAGCAGTGCTCCCTACGGGACACCGGTTGGGACCCAGTACTTC. The encoded protein is CASSAPYGTPVGTQYF.

This clonotype was found many times. The V and J genes are TRBV25-1 and TRBJ2-5; D call uncertain. Trimming took 0 bases from V and 4 from J, leaving 9 bases between them. Germline V gives CDR1 MGHDK, CDR2 SYGVNS. The CDR3 runs to 14 residues. In DNA, the CDR3 is TGTGCCAGCAGTGAATATTCAGATGCAGAGACCCAGTACTTC. As protein: CASSEYSDAETQYF.

This clonotype was seen more than once but under ten times. The V gene is TRBV5-1, the J gene TRBJ1-2; TRBD1 aligns across 8 bases. Germline CDR1 SGHRS, CDR2 YFSETQ. The ends lost 0 bases at V and 4 bases at J; junction bases unmatched: 8. The length of the CDR3 is 16 residues. The CDR3 is CASSLATGQGSYGYTF. CDR3 nucleotide sequence: TGCGCCAGCAGCTTGGCCACAGGACAGGGTAGCTATGGCTACACCTTC.

This clonotype was counted ten times or more. V gene TRBV6-2 or TRBV6-3 combines with J gene TRBJ1-1; D uncertain. The CDR3 is 12 residues long. Germline CDR1 reads MNHEY; CDR2 reads SVGEGT. V was trimmed by 4 bases and J by 1 base, leaving 4 bases between them. CDR3 in DNA: TGTGCCAGCAGTTGGAGGAACACTGAAGCTTTCTTT. Amino acid sequence: CASSWRNTEAFF.

This clonotype showed up many times. The chain joins TRBV29-1 to TRBJ2-1; 9 bases are shared with TRBD2. Germline lookup yields CDR1 SQVTM and CDR2 ANQGSEA. This CDR3 is built from 14 residues. V shed 3 bases, J shed 12 bases, and the junction held 12 bases outside the gene matches. In DNA, the CDR3 is TGCAGCGTTGATAAGCGGGGGGCGAAAATCGGGCAGTTCTTC. Translated, it gives CSVDKRGAKIGQFF.

A few counts support this clonotype. V is TRBV4-3 and J is TRBJ2-1; D gene unclear. The ends were cut back, 0 bases at V and 14 bases at J, with 17 bases in the middle. This CDR3 has 14 amino acids. Looked up from germline, CDR1 is LGHNA and CDR2 is YSLEER. The CDR3 reads CASSQEPLAGSKFF. DNA of the CDR3: TGCGCCAGCAGCCAAGAACCTCTGGCAGGAAGCAAGTTCTTC.

This chain connects TRBV10-2 to TRBJ1-5; D is perhaps TRBD1 (6 bases). CDR3 length: 13 amino acids. Germline V gene sequence: CDR1 WSHSY, CDR2 SAAADI. Trimming stripped 3 bases from V and 6 bases from J, with 9 bases between. The chain's CDR3 is CASSEQGAQPQHF. The CDR3 region has the DNA TGCGCCAGCAGTGAACAGGGTGCTCAGCCCCAGCATTTT.

In this sample, this clonotype turned up a few times. The V call is TRBV5-4, the J call TRBJ2-1; D call uncertain. Trimming cost V 4 bases and J 4 bases, with 9 bases left between them. CDR1 is SGHNT and CDR2 is YYREEE in the germline V gene (reference sequence). This CDR3 has 13 residues. This CDR3 is CASSGATYNEQFF. CDR3 nucleotides: TGTGCCAGCAGCGGTGCTACGTACAATGAGCAGTTCTTC.

This clonotype was detected only a few times. The chain is built from TRBV6-1 and TRBJ1-4; 8 nucleotides match TRBD1. This CDR3 has 14 amino acids. CDR1 and CDR2 (germline): MNHNS, SASEGT. V lost 5 bases and J lost 8; bases outside the gene matches: 7. CDR3 coding DNA: TGTGCCAGCAGTAAGGACAGGGTATACGAAAAACTGTTTTTT. Translated: CASSKDRVYEKLFF.

This clonotype was found a few times. V is TRBV29-1 and J is TRBJ2-5; 7 nucleotides agree with TRBD2. This CDR3 has 17 amino acids. V lost 4 bases to trimming and J lost 2 bases; unmatched junction nucleotides: 16. Germline CDR1 and CDR2: SQVTM and ANQGSEA. The CDR3 coding sequence is TGCAGCGTTGTATTGTCTAAAGGGAGGGCACCTCAAGAGACCCAGTACTTC. It codes for CSVVLSKGRAPQETQYF.